These T cell receptor beta chains were read from a single sample in a study of cytomegalovirus exposure and HLA in healthy donors. Measured with immunoSEQ multiplex PCR; TCRdb has only the in-frame clones, and not every one. This table has some 130,000 clones, about nine tenths appearing once. Sequencing was carried out using PBMCs. The receptors derive from a man younger than 45 in good health and CMV-seronegative. Both conserved end residues are part of each CDR3. D genes are given only for firm matches. Expanded clones are given a class, and other clones once, few, many or no size at all.

D: -; size: -; J: TRBJ1-2; V: TRBV29-1; CDR3: CSVRLYGFHGYTF; DNA: TGCAGCGTTCGACTCTACGGGTTTCATGGCTACACCTTC
D: -; size: many; J: TRBJ2-3; V: TRBV6-4; CDR3: CASSQTTTDTQYF; DNA: TGTGCCAGCAGCCAGACAACCACAGATACGCAGTATTTT
D: TRBD2; size: -; J: TRBJ2-7; V: TRBV5-5; CDR3: CASLPGTSGSYEQYF; DNA: TGTGCCAGCCTCCCCGGAACTAGCGGGAGCTACGAGCAGTACTTC
D: TRBD2; size: few; J: TRBJ2-2; V: TRBV2; CDR3: CASSILGGSGELFF; DNA: TGTGCCAGCAGTATCCTGGGGGGGTCAGGGGAGCTGTTTTTT
D: TRBD1; size: -; J: TRBJ2-2; V: TRBV7-2; CDR3: CASSFSRQGPTGELFF; DNA: TGTGCCAGCAGCTTTTCCCGACAGGGGCCCACCGGGGAGCTGTTTTTT
D: TRBD1; size: -; J: TRBJ1-5; V: TRBV27; CDR3: CASRNTGGYQPQHF; DNA: TGTGCCAGCAGGAACACAGGGGGCTATCAGCCCCAGCATTTT
D: TRBD1; size: -; J: TRBJ2-7; V: TRBV6-5; CDR3: CASRKTTGGDYEQYF; DNA: TGTGCCAGCAGGAAGACGACAGGGGGTGATTACGAGCAGTACTTC
D: TRBD2; size: -; J: TRBJ2-1; V: TRBV5-1; CDR3: CASSLGGSTYNEQFF; DNA: TGCGCCAGCAGCTTGGGCGGGAGTACCTACAATGAGCAGTTCTTC
D: TRBD2; size: -; J: TRBJ2-7; V: TRBV11-3; CDR3: CASSPGLAEGSYEQYF; DNA: TGTGCCAGCAGCCCGGGACTAGCGGAGGGATCCTACGAGCAGTACTTC
D: TRBD1; size: -; J: TRBJ1-2; V: TRBV7-6; CDR3: CASSAPDRGHIPYYGYTF; DNA: TGTGCCAGCAGCGCCCCAGACAGGGGGCACATCCCTTACTATGGCTACACCTTC
D: -; size: -; J: TRBJ2-1; V: TRBV29-1; CDR3: CSGQVTEQFF; DNA: TGCAGCGGACAGGTCACTGAGCAGTTCTTC
D: TRBD1; size: -; J: TRBJ2-5; V: TRBV2; CDR3: CASSFLGTGAQETQYF; DNA: TGTGCCAGCAGTTTTTTGGGGACAGGGGCGCAAGAGACCCAGTACTTC
D: -; size: once; J: TRBJ2-7; V: TRBV23-1; CDR3: CASSQSQGSSSYEQYF; DNA: TGCGCCAGCAGTCAATCTCAGGGGTCATCCTCCTACGAGCAGTACTTC
D: -; size: -; J: TRBJ2-1; V: TRBV6-4; CDR3: CASSEGESDEQFF; DNA: TGTGCCAGCAGTGAAGGAGAGTCAGATGAGCAGTTCTTC
D: TRBD2; size: -; J: TRBJ2-2; V: TRBV27; CDR3: CASSFLVSGSTGELFF; DNA: TGTGCCAGCAGTTTCCTGGTGAGCGGGAGTACCGGGGAGCTGTTTTTT
D: -; size: -; J: TRBJ2-7; V: TRBV30; CDR3: CAVSAGNYEQYF; DNA: TGTGCCGTGAGCGCGGGGAACTACGAGCAGTACTTC
D: TRBD2; size: once; J: TRBJ2-7; V: TRBV2; CDR3: CASSGTQGTSDSTYEQYF; DNA: TGTGCCAGCAGTGGTACACAGGGGACTAGCGACTCCACCTACGAGCAGTACTTC
D: -; size: -; J: TRBJ1-4; V: TRBV30; CDR3: CAWSVRNEKLFF; DNA: TGTGCCTGGAGTGTACGGAATGAAAAACTGTTTTTT
D: -; size: -; J: TRBJ2-2; V: TRBV4-3; CDR3: CASSRLRSAGELFF; DNA: TGCGCCAGCAGCCGCCTTCGTTCAGCCGGGGAGCTGTTTTTT
D: -; size: -; J: TRBJ2-7; V: TRBV6-6; CDR3: CASSYSGRGYEQYF; DNA: TGTGCCAGCAGTTACTCCGGCAGGGGCTACGAGCAGTACTTC
D: -; size: -; J: TRBJ2-7; V: TRBV19; CDR3: CASSIKGHSYEQYF; DNA: TGTGCCAGTAGTATTAAGGGGCATTCCTACGAGCAGTACTTC
D: -; size: -; J: TRBJ1-1; V: TRBV7-2; CDR3: CASSLAWRTEAFF; DNA: TGTGCCAGCAGCTTAGCCTGGAGAACTGAAGCTTTCTTT
D: -; size: -; J: TRBJ1-4; V: TRBV6-4; CDR3: CASSEGPTNEKLFF; DNA: TGTGCCAGCAGTGAGGGGCCAACTAATGAAAAACTGTTTTTT
D: -; size: -; J: TRBJ1-2; V: TRBV5-1; CDR3: CASSLGLEAGYTF; DNA: TGCGCCAGCAGCCTGGGACTTGAGGCCGGCTACACCTTC
D: TRBD1; size: -; J: TRBJ2-1; V: TRBV29-1; CDR3: CSVGQALEQFF; DNA: TGCAGCGTGGGACAGGCCTTGGAGCAGTTCTTC
D: -; size: -; J: TRBJ2-1; V: TRBV27; CDR3: CASSPPLGATSNEQFF; DNA: TGTGCCAGCAGCCCCCCCTTAGGGGCCACCTCCAATGAGCAGTTCTTC
D: TRBD1; size: -; J: TRBJ1-2; V: TRBV15; CDR3: CATSRAVQGAGGYTF; DNA: TGTGCCACCAGCAGAGCAGTCCAGGGGGCGGGAGGCTACACCTTC
D: TRBD2; size: -; J: TRBJ2-1; V: TRBV5-1; CDR3: CASSLRLAGGEEQFF; DNA: TGCGCCAGCAGCCTAAGACTAGCGGGAGGGGAGGAGCAGTTCTTC
D: -; size: once; J: TRBJ2-5; V: TRBV25-1; CDR3: CASSEVGQETQYF; DNA: TGTGCCAGCAGTGAGGTCGGCCAAGAGACCCAGTACTTC
D: TRBD1; size: few; J: TRBJ2-3; V: TRBV7-7; CDR3: CASSLVPSGTGSTDTQYF; DNA: TGTGCCAGCAGCTTAGTGCCTTCCGGGACAGGGAGCACAGATACGCAGTATTTT
D: -; size: -; J: TRBJ2-1; V: TRBV10-1; CDR3: CASSELRGGQLLGNEQFF; DNA: TGCGCCAGCAGTGAGTTGCGAGGCGGACAGCTTTTAGGGAATGAGCAGTTCTTC
D: -; size: -; J: TRBJ2-7; V: TRBV9; CDR3: CASSAPGSRHEQYF; DNA: TGTGCCAGCAGCGCCCCCGGGAGTCGCCACGAGCAGTACTTC
D: TRBD1; size: -; J: TRBJ2-3; V: TRBV5-4; CDR3: CASRSQKLNRGDTQYF; DNA: TGTGCCAGCAGGAGTCAAAAACTTAACAGGGGGGATACGCAGTATTTT
D: TRBD1; size: few; J: TRBJ1-1; V: TRBV5-4; CDR3: CASRPRGFGYTEAFF; DNA: TGTGCCAGCAGACCCAGGGGGTTTGGGTACACTGAAGCTTTCTTT
D: TRBD2; size: -; J: TRBJ2-7; V: TRBV7-9; CDR3: CASSPAQREQYEQYF; DNA: TGTGCCAGCAGCCCCGCGCAGCGGGAGCAGTACGAGCAGTACTTC
D: -; size: -; J: TRBJ2-7; V: TRBV27; CDR3: CASSYRVEGYEQYF; DNA: TGTGCCAGCAGTTACCGGGTCGAGGGCTACGAGCAGTACTTC
D: -; size: -; J: TRBJ2-5; V: TRBV7-7; CDR3: CASSLRDSGTQETQYF; DNA: TGTGCCAGCAGCTTACGGGACTCCGGTACCCAAGAGACCCAGTACTTC
D: -; size: -; J: TRBJ1-5; V: TRBV14; CDR3: CASSPGGSNQPQHF; DNA: TGTGCCAGCAGCCCGGGGGGTTCGAATCAGCCCCAGCATTTT
D: TRBD2; size: -; J: TRBJ2-3; V: TRBV27; CDR3: CASSRTSGSRLGTDTQYF; DNA: TGTGCCAGCAGCAGAACTAGCGGGAGTCGTCTGGGCACAGATACGCAGTATTTT
D: -; size: -; J: TRBJ2-4; V: TRBV7-9; CDR3: CASSLEIRENIQYF; DNA: TGTGCCAGCAGCTTAGAAATAAGAGAGAACATTCAGTACTTC
D: TRBD1; size: -; J: TRBJ2-7; V: TRBV6-6; CDR3: CASSYSGTGSYEQYF; DNA: TGTGCCAGCAGTTACTCCGGGACAGGGTCGTACGAGCAGTACTTC
D: -; size: few; J: TRBJ2-3; V: TRBV5-1; CDR3: CASSLGATTDTQYF; DNA: TGCGCCAGCAGCTTGGGAGCGACGACAGATACGCAGTATTTT